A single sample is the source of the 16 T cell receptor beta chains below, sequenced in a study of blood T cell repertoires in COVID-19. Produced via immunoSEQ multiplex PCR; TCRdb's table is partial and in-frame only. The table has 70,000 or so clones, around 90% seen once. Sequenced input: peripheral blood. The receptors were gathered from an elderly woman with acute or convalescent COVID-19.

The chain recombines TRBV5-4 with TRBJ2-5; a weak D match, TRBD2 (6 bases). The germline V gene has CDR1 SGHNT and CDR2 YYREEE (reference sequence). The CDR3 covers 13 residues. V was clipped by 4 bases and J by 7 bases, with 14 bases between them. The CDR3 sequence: CASSTRDWGTQYF. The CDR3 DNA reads TGTGCCAGCAGCACCCGGGACTGGGGGACCCAGTACTTC.

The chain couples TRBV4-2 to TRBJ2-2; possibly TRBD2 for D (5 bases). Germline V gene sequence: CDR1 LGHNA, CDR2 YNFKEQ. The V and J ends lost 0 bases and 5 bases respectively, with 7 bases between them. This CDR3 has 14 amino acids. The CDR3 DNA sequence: TGTGCCAGCAGCCAAGATCCGGGGACCGGGGAGCTGTTTTTT. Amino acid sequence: CASSQDPGTGELFF.

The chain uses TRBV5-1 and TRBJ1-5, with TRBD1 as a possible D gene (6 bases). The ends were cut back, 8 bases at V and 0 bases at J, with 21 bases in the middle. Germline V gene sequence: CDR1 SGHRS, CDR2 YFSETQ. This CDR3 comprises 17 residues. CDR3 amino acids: CARTGSPEYSSNQPQHF. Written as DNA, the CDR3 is TGCGCCAGAACAGGGTCCCCGGAATATAGTAGCAATCAGCCCCAGCATTTT. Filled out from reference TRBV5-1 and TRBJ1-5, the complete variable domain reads KAGVTQTPRYLIKTRGQQVTLSCSPISGHRSVSWYQQTPGQGLQFLFEYFSETQRNKGNFPGRFSGRQFSNSRSEMNVSTLELGDSALYLCARTGSPEYSSNQPQHFGDGTRLSIL.

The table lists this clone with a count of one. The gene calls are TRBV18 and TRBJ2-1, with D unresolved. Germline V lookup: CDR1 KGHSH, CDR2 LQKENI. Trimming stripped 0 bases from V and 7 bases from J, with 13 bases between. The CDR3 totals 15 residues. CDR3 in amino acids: CASSPPLTIRNEQFF. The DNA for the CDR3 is TGTGCCAGCTCACCACCGCTTACCATCCGGAATGAGCAGTTCTTC.

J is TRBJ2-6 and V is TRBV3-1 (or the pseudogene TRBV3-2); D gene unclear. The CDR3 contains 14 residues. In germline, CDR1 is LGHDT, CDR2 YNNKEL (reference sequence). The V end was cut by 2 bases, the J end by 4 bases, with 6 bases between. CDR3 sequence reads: CASSQQSGANVLTF. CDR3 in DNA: TGTGCCAGCAGCCAACAATCCGGGGCCAACGTCCTGACTTTC.

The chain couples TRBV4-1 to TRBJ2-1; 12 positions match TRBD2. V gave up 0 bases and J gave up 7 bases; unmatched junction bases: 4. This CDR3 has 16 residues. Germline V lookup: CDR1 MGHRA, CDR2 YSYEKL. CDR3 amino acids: CASSQELAGGKNEQFF. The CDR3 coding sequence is TGCGCCAGCAGCCAAGAACTAGCGGGAGGAAAAAATGAGCAGTTCTTC.

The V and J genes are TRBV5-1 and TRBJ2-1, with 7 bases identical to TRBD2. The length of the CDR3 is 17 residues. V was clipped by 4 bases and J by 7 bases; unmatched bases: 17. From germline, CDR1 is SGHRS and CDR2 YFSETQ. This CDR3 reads CASSGNLGLSAGNEQFF. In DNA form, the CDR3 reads TGCGCCAGCAGCGGCAACCTCGGACTCTCAGCGGGGAATGAGCAGTTCTTC.

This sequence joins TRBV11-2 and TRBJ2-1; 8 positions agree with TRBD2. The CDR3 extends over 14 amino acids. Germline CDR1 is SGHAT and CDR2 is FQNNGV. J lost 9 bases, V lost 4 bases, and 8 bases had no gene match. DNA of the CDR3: TGTGCCAGCAGCTCCGTCGCTAGCGGGCCTGAGCAGTTCTTC. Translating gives CASSSVASGPEQFF.

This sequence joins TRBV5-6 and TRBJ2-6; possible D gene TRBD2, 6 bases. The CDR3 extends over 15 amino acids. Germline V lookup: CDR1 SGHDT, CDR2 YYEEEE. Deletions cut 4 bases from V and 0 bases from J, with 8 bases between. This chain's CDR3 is CASSQAGSGANVLTF. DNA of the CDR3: TGTGCCAGCAGCCAAGCGGGCTCTGGGGCCAACGTCCTGACTTTC.

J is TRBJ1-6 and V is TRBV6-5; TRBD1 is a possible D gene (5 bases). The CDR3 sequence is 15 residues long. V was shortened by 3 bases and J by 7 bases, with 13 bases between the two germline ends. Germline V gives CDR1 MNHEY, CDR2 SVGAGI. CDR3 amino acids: CASSYDAGGNSPLHF. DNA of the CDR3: TGTGCCAGCAGTTATGATGCCGGGGGGAATTCACCCCTCCACTTT.

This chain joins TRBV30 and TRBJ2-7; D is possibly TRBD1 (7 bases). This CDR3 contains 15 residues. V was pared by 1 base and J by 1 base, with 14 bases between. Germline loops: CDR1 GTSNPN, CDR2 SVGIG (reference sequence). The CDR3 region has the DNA TGTGCCTGGAGTGGGAGGGGGCGAGGTTCCTACGAGCAGTACTTC. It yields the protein CAWSGRGRGSYEQYF. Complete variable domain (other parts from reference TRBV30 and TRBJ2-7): SQTIHQWPATLVQPVGSPLSLECTVEGTSNPNLYWYRQAAGRGLQLLFYSVGIGQISSEVPQNLSASRPQDRQFILSSKKLLLSDSGFYLCAWSGRGRGSYEQYFGPGTRLTVT.

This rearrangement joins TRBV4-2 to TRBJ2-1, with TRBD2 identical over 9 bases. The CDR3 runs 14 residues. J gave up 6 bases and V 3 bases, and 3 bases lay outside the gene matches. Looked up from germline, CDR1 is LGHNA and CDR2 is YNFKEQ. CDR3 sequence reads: CASSQGTSLNEQFF. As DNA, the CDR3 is TGTGCCAGCAGCCAGGGGACTAGCCTCAATGAGCAGTTCTTC.

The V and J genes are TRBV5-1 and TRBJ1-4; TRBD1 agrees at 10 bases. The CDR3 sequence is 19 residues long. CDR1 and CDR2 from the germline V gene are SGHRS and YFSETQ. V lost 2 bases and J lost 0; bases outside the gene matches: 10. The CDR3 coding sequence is TGCGCCAGCAGCTTCACCGACAGGGGGCTCCTTGCAACTAATGAAAAACTGTTTTTT. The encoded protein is CASSFTDRGLLATNEKLFF. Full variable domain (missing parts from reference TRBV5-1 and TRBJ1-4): KAGVTQTPRYLIKTRGQQVTLSCSPISGHRSVSWYQQTPGQGLQFLFEYFSETQRNKGNFPGRFSGRQFSNSRSEMNVSTLELGDSALYLCASSFTDRGLLATNEKLFFGSGTQLSVL.

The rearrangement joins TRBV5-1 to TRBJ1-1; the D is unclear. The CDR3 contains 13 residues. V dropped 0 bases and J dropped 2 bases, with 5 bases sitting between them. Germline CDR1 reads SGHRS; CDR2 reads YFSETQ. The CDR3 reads CASSLGRNTEAFF. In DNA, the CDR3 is TGCGCCAGCAGCTTGGGGAGAAACACTGAAGCTTTCTTT.

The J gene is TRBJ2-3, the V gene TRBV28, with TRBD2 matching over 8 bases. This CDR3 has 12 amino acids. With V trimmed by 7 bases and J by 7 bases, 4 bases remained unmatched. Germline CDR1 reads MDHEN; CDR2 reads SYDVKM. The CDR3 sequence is CASNSGTNTQYF. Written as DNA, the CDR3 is TGTGCCAGCAATAGCGGGACCAATACGCAGTATTTT.

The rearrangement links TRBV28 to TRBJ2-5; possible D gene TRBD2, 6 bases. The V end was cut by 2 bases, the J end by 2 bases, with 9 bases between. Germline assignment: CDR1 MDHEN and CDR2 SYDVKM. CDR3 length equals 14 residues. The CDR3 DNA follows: TGTGCCAGCAGTTTAAGGGCGGGACAAGAGACCCAGTACTTC. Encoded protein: CASSLRAGQETQYF. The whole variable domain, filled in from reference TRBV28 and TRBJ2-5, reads DVKVTQSSRYLVKRTGEKVFLECVQDMDHENMFWYRQDPGLGLRLIYFSYDVKMKEKGDIPEGYSVSREKKERFSLILESASTNQTSMYLCASSLRAGQETQYFGPGTRLLVL.